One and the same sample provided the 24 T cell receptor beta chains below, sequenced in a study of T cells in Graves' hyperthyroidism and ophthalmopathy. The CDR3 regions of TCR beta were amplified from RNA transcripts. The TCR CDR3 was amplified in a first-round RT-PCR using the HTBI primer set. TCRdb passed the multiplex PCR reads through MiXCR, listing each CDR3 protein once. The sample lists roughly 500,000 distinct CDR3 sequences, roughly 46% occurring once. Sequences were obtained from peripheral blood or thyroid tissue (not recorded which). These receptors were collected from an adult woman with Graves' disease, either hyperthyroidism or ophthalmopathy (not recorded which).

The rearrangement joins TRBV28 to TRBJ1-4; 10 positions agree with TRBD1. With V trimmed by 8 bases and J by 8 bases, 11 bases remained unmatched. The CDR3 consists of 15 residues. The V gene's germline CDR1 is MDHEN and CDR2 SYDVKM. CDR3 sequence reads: CASGSSGTGAEKLFF. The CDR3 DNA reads TGTGCCAGCGGTTCATCCGGGACAGGGGCCGAAAAACTGTTTTTT.

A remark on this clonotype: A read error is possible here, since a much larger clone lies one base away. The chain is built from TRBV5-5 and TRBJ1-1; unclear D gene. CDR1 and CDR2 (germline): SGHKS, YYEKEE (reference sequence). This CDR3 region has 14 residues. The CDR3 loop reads CAGSLFVGNTEAFF. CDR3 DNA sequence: TGTGCCGGCAGCTTGTTTGTGGGGAACACTGAAGCTTTCTTT.

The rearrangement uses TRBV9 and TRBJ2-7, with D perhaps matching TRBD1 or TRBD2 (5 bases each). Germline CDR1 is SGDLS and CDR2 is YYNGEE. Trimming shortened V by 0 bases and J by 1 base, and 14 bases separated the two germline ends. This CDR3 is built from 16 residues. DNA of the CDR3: TGTGCCAGCAGCGTAGAACGAGGGGTTACATCCTACGAGCAGTACTTC. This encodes CASSVERGVTSYEQYF.

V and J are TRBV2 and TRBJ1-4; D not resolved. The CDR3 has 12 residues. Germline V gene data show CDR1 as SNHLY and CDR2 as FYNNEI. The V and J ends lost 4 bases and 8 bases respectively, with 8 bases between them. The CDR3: CASSAPEEKLFF. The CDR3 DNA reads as TGTGCCAGCAGTGCCCCAGAGGAAAAACTGTTTTTT.

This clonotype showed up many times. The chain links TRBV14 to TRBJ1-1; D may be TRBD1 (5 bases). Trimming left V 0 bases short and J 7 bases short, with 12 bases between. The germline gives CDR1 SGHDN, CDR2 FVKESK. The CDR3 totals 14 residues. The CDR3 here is CASSQDGALSEAFF. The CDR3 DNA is TGTGCCAGCAGCCAAGATGGGGCGCTAAGTGAAGCTTTCTTT. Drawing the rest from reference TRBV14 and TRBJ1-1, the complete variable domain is EAGVTQFPSHSVIEKGQTVTLRCDPISGHDNLYWYRRVMGKEIKFLLHFVKESKQDESGMPNNRFLAERTGGTYSTLKVQPAELEDSGVYFCASSQDGALSEAFFGQGTRLTVV.

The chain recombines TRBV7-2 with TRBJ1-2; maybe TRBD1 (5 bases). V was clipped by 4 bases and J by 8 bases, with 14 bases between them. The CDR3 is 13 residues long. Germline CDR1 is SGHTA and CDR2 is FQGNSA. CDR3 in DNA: TGTGCCAGCAGCTCACTACTCGGGGGAGGCTACACCTTC. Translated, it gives CASSSLLGGGYTF. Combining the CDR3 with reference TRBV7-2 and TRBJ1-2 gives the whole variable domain GAGVSQSPSNKVTEKGKDVELRCDPISGHTALYWYRQSLGQGLEFLIYFQGNSAPDKSGLPSDRFSAERTGGSVSTLTIQRTQQEDSAVYLCASSSLLGGGYTFGSGTRLTVV.

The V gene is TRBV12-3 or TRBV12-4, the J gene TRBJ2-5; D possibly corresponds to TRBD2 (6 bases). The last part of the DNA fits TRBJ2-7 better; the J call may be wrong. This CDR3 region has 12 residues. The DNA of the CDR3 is TGTGCCAGCTCCGGGGACTCGGGCGAGCAGTACTTC. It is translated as CASSGDSGEQYF.

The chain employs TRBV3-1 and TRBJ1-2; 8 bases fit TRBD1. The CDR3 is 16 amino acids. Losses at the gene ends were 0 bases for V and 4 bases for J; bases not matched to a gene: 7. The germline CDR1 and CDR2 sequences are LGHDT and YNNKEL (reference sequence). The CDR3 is CASSQDSTGGIYGYTF. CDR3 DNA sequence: TGTGCCAGCAGCCAAGATTCCACAGGGGGAATCTATGGCTACACCTTC.

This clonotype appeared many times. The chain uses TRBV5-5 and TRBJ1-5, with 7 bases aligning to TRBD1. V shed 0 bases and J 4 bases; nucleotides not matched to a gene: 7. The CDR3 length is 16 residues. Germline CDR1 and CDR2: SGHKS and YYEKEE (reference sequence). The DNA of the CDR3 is TGTGCCAGCAGCTTGGATCAGAGGACAGGAAATCAGCCCCAGCATTTT. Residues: CASSLDQRTGNQPQHF.

The CDR3 sequence is CASSLERLWGAGETQYF. CDR3 DNA: TGTGCCAGCAGCTTAGAGAGGCTTTGGGGGGCAGGAGAGACCCAGTACTTC. The chain carries TRBV11-2 and TRBJ2-5; D tentatively fits TRBD1 or TRBD2 (6 bases each). Germline-derived CDR1 and CDR2 are SGHAT and FQNNGV. CDR3 length equals 17 residues. V lost 0 bases to trimming and J lost 4 bases, with 18 bases between them.

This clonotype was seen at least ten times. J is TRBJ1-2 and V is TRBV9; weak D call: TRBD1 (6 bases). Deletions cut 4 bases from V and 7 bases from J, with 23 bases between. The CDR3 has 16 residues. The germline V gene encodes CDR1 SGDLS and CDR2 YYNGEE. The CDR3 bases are TGTGCCAGCAGCCTAGGGGGGGGGGTGCCCCGTCGTGGCTACACCTTC. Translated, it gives CASSLGGGVPRRGYTF.

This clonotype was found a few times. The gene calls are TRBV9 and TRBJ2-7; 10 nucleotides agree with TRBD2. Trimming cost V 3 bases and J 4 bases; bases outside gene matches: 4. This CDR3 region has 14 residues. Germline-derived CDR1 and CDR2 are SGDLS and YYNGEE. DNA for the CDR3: TGTGCCAGCAGCGGGACTAGCGGAGATTACGAGCAGTACTTC. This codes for CASSGTSGDYEQYF.

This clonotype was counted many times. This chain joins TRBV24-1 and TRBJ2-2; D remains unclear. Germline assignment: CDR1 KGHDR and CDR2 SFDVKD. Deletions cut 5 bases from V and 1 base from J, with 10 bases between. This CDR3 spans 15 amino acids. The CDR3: CATSGMQENTGELFF. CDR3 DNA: TGTGCCACCAGTGGGATGCAAGAGAACACCGGGGAGCTGTTTTTT.

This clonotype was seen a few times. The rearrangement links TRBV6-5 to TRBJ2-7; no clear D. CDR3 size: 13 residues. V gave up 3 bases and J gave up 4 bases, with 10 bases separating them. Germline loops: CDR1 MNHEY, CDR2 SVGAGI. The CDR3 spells CASSYAVRYEQYF. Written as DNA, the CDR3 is TGTGCCAGCAGTTATGCTGTGCGGTACGAGCAGTACTTC.

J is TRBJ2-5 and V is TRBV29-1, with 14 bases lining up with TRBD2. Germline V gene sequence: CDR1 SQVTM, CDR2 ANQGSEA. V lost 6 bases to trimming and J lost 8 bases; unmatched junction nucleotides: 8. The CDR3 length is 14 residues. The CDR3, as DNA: TGCAGCGTCAAGGGACTAGCGGGAGAGGCTACCCAGTACTTC. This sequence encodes CSVKGLAGEATQYF. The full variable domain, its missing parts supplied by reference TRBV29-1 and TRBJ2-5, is SAVISQKPSRDICQRGTSLTIQCQVDSQVTMMFWYRQQPGQSLTLIATANQGSEATYESGFVIDKFPISRPNLTFSTLTVSNMSPEDSSIYLCSVKGLAGEATQYFGPGTRLLVL.

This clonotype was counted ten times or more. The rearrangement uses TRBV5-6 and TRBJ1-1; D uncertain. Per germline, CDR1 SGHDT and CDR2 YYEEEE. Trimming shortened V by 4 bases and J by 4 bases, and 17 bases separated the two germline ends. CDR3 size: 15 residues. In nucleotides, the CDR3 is TGTGCCAGCAGCACCGTTCGGGGTCTAGGCACTGAAGCTTTCTTT. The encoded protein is CASSTVRGLGTEAFF.

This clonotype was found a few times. The CDR3 loop is CASSLGTGAWEQYF. DNA of the CDR3: TGTGCCAGCAGCTTAGGGACAGGGGCCTGGGAGCAGTACTTC. This chain uses TRBV7-8 with TRBJ2-7, with TRBD1 matching over 9 bases. Germline lookup yields CDR1 SGHVS and CDR2 FQNEAQ. The V and J ends lost 1 base and 7 bases, in that order; junction bases with no gene match: 5. The CDR3 runs 14 residues.

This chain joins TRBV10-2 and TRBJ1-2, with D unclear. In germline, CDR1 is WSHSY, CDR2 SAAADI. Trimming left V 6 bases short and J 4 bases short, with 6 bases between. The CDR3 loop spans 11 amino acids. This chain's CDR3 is CASSDIYGYTF. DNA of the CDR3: TGCGCCAGCAGCGATATCTATGGCTACACCTTC.

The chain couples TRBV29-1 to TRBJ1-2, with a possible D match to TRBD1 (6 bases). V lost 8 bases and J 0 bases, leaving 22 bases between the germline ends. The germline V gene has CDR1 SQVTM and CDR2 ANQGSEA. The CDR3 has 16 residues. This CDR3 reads CSTRDDRKGANYGYTF. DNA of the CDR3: TGCAGCACCCGGGACGACAGGAAGGGAGCTAACTATGGCTACACCTTC.

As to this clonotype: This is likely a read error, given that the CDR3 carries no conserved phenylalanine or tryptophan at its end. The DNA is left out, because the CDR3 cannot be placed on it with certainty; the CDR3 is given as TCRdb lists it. The CDR3 loop reads CAISDTWENS. The V call is TRBV10-3, the J call TRBJ1-1. Termini included, the CDR3 measures 10 amino acids. In germline, CDR1 is ENHRY, CDR2 SYGVKD.

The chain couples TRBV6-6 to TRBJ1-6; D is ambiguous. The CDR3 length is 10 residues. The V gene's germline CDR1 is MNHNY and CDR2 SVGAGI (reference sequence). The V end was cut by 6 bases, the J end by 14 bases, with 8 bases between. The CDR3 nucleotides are TGTGCCAGCAGAGACACCACCCTCCACTTT. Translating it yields CASRDTTLHF.

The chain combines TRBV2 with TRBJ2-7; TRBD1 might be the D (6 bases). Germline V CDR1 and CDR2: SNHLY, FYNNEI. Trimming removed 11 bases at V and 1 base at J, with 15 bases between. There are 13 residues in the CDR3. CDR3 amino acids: CASNRDLSYEQYF. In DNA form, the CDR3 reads TGTGCCTCAAACAGGGATTTATCCTACGAGCAGTACTTC.

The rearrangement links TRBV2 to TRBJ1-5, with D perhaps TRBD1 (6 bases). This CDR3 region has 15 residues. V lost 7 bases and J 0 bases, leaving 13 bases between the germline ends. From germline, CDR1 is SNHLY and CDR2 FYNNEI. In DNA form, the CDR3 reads TGTGCCAGCAAGGGGGAGCCCTATAGCAATCAGCCCCAGCATTTT. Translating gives CASKGEPYSNQPQHF.

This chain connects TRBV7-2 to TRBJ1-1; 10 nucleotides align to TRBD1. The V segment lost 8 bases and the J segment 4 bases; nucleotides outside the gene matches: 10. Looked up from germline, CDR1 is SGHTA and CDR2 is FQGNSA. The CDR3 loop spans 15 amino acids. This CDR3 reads CASYGGTGDGTEAFF. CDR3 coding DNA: TGTGCCAGCTACGGGGGGACAGGGGACGGCACTGAAGCTTTCTTT.